This TCR beta chain was captured by sequencing in a study of cytomegalovirus exposure and HLA in healthy donors. The study drew the donors from its roughly 120-subject validation cohort, separate from the roughly 700-subject first cohort. The study's findings and limits: In a later analysis, first-cohort TCR clusters were found to tend to co-occur in the approximately 120 validation repertoires.

The CDR3 covers 15 residues. V gave up 0 bases and J gave up 2 bases, with 7 bases separating them. In germline, CDR1 is LGHNT, CDR2 FRNRAP. Profiled with immunoSEQ multiplex PCR; TCRdb holds only in-frame clones, not every one. The repertoire holds 71,000 or so clones, over 85% seen once, with less than 2.5% in the top ten. On this clone itself: Its antigen remains unidentified.

J is TRBJ2-2 and V is TRBV12-5; D is perhaps TRBD1 (6 bases). Sample: PBMCs. The TCR sequence derives from a woman in her late teens or twenties in good health and CMV-seronegative. This CDR3 reads CASGLVQGNTGELFF. The CDR3 DNA reads TGTGCTAGTGGTTTGGTACAGGGTAACACCGGGGAGCTGTTTTTT.